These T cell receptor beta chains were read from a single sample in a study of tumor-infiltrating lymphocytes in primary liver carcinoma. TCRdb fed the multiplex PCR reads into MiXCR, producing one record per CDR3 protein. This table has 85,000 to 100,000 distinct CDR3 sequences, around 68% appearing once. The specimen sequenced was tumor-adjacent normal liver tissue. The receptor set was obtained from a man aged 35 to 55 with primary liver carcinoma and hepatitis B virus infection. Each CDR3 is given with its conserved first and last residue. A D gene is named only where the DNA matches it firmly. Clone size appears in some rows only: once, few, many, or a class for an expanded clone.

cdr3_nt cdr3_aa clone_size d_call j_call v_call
TGTGCCAGCAGCACGGGGTGGGTTTCCTACAATGAGCAGTTTTTC CASSTGWVSYNEQFF once . TRBJ2-1 TRBV5-6
TGTGCCAGCAGTGGGACAGGGTCTAACTACGAGCAGTACTTC CASSGTGSNYEQYF many TRBD1 TRBJ2-7 TRBV5-4
TGTGCCAGCAGCTTAATCGGCGGGATAGATGCGCAGTATTTT CASSLIGGIDAQYF . . TRBJ2-3 TRBV11-2
TGCGCCAGCAGCCAAGCGGCGGGGGGCACTGAAGCTTTCTTT CASSQAAGGTEAFF few . TRBJ1-1 TRBV5-1
TGTGCCAGCAGCTTAGGAGTGGAAGCTGAGCAGTTCTTC CASSLGVEAEQFF . . TRBJ2-1 TRBV11-2
TGTGCCAGTAGTATGACCTCCAATCAGCCCCAGCATTTT CASSMTSNQPQHF few . TRBJ1-5 TRBV19
TGTGCCAGCAGTGAAATCGCCACAGATACGCAGTATTTT CASSEIATDTQYF many . TRBJ2-3 TRBV6-1
TGCGCCAGCAGCCAAGAATACAGGCGAGGTGGGGCAGATACGCAGTATTTT CASSQEYRRGGADTQYF many . TRBJ2-3 TRBV4-1
TGTGCCAGCAGCTTAGGCATGGTAGATATGCAGTATTTT CASSLGMVDMQYF once . TRBJ2-3 TRBV11-1
TGTGCCAGCAGCTTCAGCGGGAGGGCCACGGATACGCAGTATTTT CASSFSGRATDTQYF . TRBD2 TRBJ2-3 TRBV7-2
TGTGCCAGCAGGGGGGACGGTTTTAGCAATCAGCCCCAGCATTTT CASRGDGFSNQPQHF . . TRBJ1-5 TRBV2
TGTGCCTGGAACCCTGTCGATGAGCAGTTCTTC CAWNPVDEQFF . . TRBJ2-1 TRBV30
TGTGCCAGCAGCGTCCGGGACAGGGCCGACAGCTACACCTTC CASSVRDRADSYTF . TRBD1 TRBJ1-2 TRBV5-5
TGTGCAAACAGTCTTTGGACAGGGATGAAAGCTGGGGCCGACGTCCTGACTTTC CANSLWTGMKAGADVLTF . TRBD1 TRBJ2-6 TRBV6-5
TGTGCCGGCAGTTACTCGCCCCTCCAGTGGGGGGATAATTCACCCCTCCACTTT CAGSYSPLQWGDNSPLHF . . TRBJ1-6 TRBV6-5
TGTGCCAGCAATTACAGAAGGTCGGACCCGGAGGCAGCGACCCAGTACTTC CASNYRRSDPEAATQYF . . TRBJ2-5 TRBV6-5
TGTGCCAGCTGGGACAGGTCGTACGAGCAGTACTTC CASWDRSYEQYF . TRBD1 TRBJ2-7 TRBV6-5
TGTACCAGCAGCTCCAGGGACAGGGGAGTCCAAGAGACCCAGTACTTC CTSSSRDRGVQETQYF . TRBD1 TRBJ2-5 TRBV7-9
TGTGGCAGCAGTCCTAGTACGAGCTCCTACAATGAGCAGTTCTTC CGSSPSTSSYNEQFF . . TRBJ2-1 TRBV11-2
TGTGTCACCAGCCTGGGCGTACAAGAGACCCAATACTTC CVTSLGVQETQYF . . TRBJ2-5 TRBV9
TGTGCCAGGAGCCCCGGACCGATTCTCTATGGTTACGCCTTC CARSPGPILYGYAF . . TRBJ1-2 TRBV11-2
TGTGCCAGCGGTATGGGGGACAGGGGTGGCAATCAGCCCCAGCATTTT CASGMGDRGGNQPQHF . TRBD1 TRBJ1-5 TRBV6-2/TRBV6-3
TGTGTCAGCGGCTTAGGGGTTACATACAATGAGCAGTTCTTC CVSGLGVTYNEQFF . . TRBJ2-1 TRBV11-2
TGTGCCAGCGGCTCTACGGGGGGCCTGAGGTACGAGCAGTACTTC CASGSTGGLRYEQYF . . TRBJ2-7 TRBV11-2
TGTGCCAGCCTTAGCGGGAGGGCCTACCACGAGCAGTACTTC CASLSGRAYHEQYF few TRBD2 TRBJ2-7 TRBV28
TGTGCCAGCAGTGAAGTCAGGGACACTGAAGCTTTCTTT CASSEVRDTEAFF . . TRBJ1-1 TRBV6-1
TGCAGCGGCTTAGCGCGGGAGGGGGCAGATACGCAGTATTTT CSGLAREGADTQYF . TRBD2 TRBJ2-3 TRBV29-1
TGCGCCAGCAATATGGTGGGCTCTTACGAGCAGTATTTC CASNMVGSYEQYF . . TRBJ2-7 TRBV10-2
TGTGCCAGCCGTTTAGGGGGTTTTGACGAGCAGTACTTC CASRLGGFDEQYF . . TRBJ2-7 TRBV28
TGTGCCAGTAGCTTTAAGGGGGGGACTGCTGCCGAGCTGTTCTTC CASSFKGGTAAELFF . . TRBJ2-1 TRBV13
TGTGCCAGCAGTCAAGCTGGGACCAACGTCCTGACTTTC CASSQAGTNVLTF . . TRBJ2-6 TRBV12-3/TRBV12-4
TGTGCCAGCAGCGTTACAGAGCACGATACGCAGTATTTT CASSVTEHDTQYF . . TRBJ2-3 TRBV11-1
TGTGCCAGCAGCCAAGGGCTTCAGGGGGTGAATACTGAAGCTTTCTTT CASSQGLQGVNTEAFF . TRBD1 TRBJ1-1 TRBV4-2
TGTGCCAACAGCCCCCGGGGGAGCAGTGTTAACTCTGGGGCCCACGTCCTGACTTTC CANSPRGSSVNSGAHVLTF . . TRBJ2-6 TRBV11-1
TGTGCCATCAGCTTAGCGGGGAGCTCCTACAATGAGCAGTCCTTC CAISLAGSSYNEQSF . TRBD2 TRBJ2-1 TRBV11-2
TGTGCCAGCAGTGGAAAGTACCCGGGACATACGTACTTC CASSGKYPGHTYF few . TRBJ2-5 TRBV2
TGTGCCAGCAGTACCGGGACTTCTTACAATGAGCAGTTCTTC CASSTGTSYNEQFF many . TRBJ2-1 TRBV6-2/TRBV6-3